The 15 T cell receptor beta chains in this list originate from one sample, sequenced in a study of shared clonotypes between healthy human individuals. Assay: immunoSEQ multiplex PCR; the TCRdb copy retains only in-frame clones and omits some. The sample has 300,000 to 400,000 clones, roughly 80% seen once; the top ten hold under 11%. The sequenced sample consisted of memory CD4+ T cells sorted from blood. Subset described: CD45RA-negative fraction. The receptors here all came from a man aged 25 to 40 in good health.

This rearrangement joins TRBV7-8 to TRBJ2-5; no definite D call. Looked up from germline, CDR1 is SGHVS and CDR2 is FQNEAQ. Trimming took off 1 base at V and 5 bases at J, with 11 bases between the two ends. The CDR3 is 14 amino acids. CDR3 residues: CASSLDISGETQYF. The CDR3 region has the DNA TGTGCCAGCAGCTTAGACATTTCTGGGGAGACCCAGTACTTC.

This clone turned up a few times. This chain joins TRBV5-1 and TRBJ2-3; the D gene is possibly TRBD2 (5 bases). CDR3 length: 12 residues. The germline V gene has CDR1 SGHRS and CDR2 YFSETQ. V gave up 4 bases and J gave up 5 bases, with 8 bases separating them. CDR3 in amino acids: CASSPAGDTQYF. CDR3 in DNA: TGCGCCAGCAGCCCGGCGGGAGATACGCAGTATTTT.

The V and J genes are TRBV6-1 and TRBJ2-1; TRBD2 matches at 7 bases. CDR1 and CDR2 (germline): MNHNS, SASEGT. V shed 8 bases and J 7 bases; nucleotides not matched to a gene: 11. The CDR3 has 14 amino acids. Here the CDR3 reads CASHLGGPGNEQFF. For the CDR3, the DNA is TGTGCCAGCCACCTGGGAGGGCCTGGGAATGAGCAGTTCTTC.

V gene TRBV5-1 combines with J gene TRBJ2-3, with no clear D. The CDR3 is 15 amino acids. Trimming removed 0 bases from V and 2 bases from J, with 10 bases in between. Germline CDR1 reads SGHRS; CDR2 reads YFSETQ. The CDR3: CASSLDGADTDTQYF. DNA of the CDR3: TGCGCCAGCAGCTTGGATGGAGCCGACACAGATACGCAGTATTTT.

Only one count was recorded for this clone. The CDR3 sequence is CAWSVGLVAHEQYF. As DNA, the CDR3 is TGTGCCTGGAGTGTAGGACTGGTTGCCCACGAGCAGTACTTC. The J gene is TRBJ2-7, the V gene TRBV30, with D possibly TRBD2 on 5 matching bases. This CDR3 region has 14 residues. V was pared by 0 bases and J by 5 bases, with 14 bases between. Germline-derived CDR1 and CDR2 are GTSNPN and SVGIG (reference sequence).

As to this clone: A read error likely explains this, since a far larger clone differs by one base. CDR3 nucleotide sequence: TGTGCCAGCAGCCTGAGACTGTCAAGACTCACAGATACGCAGTATTTT. Its translation: CASSLRLSRLTDTQYF. This chain uses TRBV14 with TRBJ2-3; no clear D gene. CDR1 and CDR2 from the germline V gene are SGHDN and FVKESK. This CDR3 has 16 residues. Trimming shortened V by 4 bases and J by 2 bases, and 16 bases separated the two germline ends.

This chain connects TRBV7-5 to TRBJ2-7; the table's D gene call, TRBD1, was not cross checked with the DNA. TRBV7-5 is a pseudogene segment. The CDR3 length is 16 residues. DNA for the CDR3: TGTGCCAGAAGCTTCTTGGACAGAGAGAATTCCTACGAGCAGTACTTC. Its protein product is CARSFLDRENSYEQYF.

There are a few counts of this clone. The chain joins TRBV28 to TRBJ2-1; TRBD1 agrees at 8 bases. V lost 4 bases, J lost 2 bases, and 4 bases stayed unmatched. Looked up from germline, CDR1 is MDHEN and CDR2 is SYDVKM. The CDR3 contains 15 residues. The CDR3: CASSSPGGPYNEQFF. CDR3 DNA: TGTGCCAGCAGTTCCCCAGGGGGCCCCTACAATGAGCAGTTCTTC.

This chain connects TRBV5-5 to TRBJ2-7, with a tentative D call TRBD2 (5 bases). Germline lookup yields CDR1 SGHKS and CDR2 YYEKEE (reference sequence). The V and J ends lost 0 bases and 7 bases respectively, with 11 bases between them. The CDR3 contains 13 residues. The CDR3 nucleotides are TGTGCCAGCAGCTTGGCCCCGGCGGGTGAGCAGTACTTC. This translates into CASSLAPAGEQYF.

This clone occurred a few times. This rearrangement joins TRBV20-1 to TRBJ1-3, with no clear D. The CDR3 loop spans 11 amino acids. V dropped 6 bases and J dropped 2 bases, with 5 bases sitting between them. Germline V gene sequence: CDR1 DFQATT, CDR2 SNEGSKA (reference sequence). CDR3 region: CSAYAGNTIYF. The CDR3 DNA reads TGCAGTGCGTATGCTGGAAACACCATATATTTT.

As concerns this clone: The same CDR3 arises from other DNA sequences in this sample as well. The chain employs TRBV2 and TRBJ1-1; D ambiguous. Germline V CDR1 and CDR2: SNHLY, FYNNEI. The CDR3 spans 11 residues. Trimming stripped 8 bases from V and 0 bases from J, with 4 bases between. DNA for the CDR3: TGTGCCAGCTCCATGAACACTGAAGCTTTCTTT. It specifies CASSMNTEAFF. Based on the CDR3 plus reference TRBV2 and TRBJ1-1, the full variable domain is EPEVTQTPSHQVTQMGQEVILRCVPISNHLYFYWYRQILGQKVEFLVSFYNNEISEKSEIFDDQFSVERPDGSNFTLKIRSTKLEDSAMYFCASSMNTEAFFGQGTRLTVV.

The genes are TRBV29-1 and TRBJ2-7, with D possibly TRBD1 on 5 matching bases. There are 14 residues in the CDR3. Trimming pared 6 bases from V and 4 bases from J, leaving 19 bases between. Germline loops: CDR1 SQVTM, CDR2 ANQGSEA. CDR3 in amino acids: CSVVDTGIGYEQYF. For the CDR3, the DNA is TGCAGCGTCGTCGACACAGGTATCGGATACGAGCAGTACTTC.

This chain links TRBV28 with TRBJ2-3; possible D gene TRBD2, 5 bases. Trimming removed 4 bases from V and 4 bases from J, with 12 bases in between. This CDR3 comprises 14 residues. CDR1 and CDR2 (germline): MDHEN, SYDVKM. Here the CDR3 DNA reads TGTGCCAGCAGTTCTAGCACCCCGGCAGATACGCAGTATTTT. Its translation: CASSSSTPADTQYF. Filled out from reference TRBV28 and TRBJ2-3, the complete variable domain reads DVKVTQSSRYLVKRTGEKVFLECVQDMDHENMFWYRQDPGLGLRLIYFSYDVKMKEKGDIPEGYSVSREKKERFSLILESASTNQTSMYLCASSSSTPADTQYFGPGTRLTVL.

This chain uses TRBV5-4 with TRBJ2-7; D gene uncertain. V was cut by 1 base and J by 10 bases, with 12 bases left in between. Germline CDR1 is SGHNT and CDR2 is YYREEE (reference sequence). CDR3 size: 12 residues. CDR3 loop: CASSLSATKQYF. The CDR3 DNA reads TGTGCCAGCAGCTTGTCCGCTACGAAACAGTACTTC.

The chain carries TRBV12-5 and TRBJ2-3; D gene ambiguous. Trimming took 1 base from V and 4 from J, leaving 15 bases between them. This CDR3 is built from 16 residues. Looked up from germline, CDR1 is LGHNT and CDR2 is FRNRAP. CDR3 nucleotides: TGTGCTAGTGGTTTGGCAACGTCGACTGATCCAGATACGCAGTATTTT. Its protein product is CASGLATSTDPDTQYF.